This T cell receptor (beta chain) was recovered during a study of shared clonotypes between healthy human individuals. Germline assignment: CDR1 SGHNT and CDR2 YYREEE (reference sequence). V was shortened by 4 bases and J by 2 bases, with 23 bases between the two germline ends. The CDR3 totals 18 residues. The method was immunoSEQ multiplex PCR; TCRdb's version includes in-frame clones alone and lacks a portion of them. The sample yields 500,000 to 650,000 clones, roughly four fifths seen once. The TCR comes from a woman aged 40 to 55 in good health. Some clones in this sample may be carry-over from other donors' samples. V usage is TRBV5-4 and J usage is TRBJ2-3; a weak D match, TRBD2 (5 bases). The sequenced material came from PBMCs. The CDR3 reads CASSPKGSSLIHTDTQYF. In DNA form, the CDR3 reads TGTGCCAGCAGCCCAAAAGGGAGTTCGCTTATACACACAGATACGCAGTATTTT.